This section outlines one T cell receptor beta chain sequence together with its context. The CDR3 is 15 residues long. V trimming: 5 bases; J trimming: 1 base; junction bases outside the gene matches: 3. CDR1 is SGHVS, CDR2 FNYEAQ, per germline. The source of the sample is a study of blood T cell repertoires in COVID-19. Overall study: T cells, B-cell-depleted T cells, or PBMCs supplied cDNA or gDNA.

Method: immunoSEQ multiplex PCR; TCRdb's copy keeps in-frame clones and lacks some. Of about 160,000 clones in the sample, approximately 84% are singletons; the top ten hold more than 5%. Specimen: peripheral blood. The rearrangement joins TRBV7-6 to TRBJ2-3, with 10 bases fitting TRBD2. The sequence came from a woman aged 45-65 years with COVID-19, enrolled during active disease. DNA of the CDR3: TGTGCCAGCAGCACCGGGACTAGCGGCACAGATACGCAGTATTTT. It specifies CASSTGTSGTDTQYF.